Sequencing of this T cell receptor beta chain was carried out in a study of vaccination and CD4 T cells after COVID-19 (dated 2022 in TCRdb). Context from the whole study: Six males and four females were included in the convalescent cohort, with two Hispanic individuals, seven Caucasians, two Asians and one multiracial person represented. Post-COVID blood samples were collected from convalescent patients a median of roughly 100 days after diagnosis, with a range of roughly 30 to 161 days. Participants got two doses of the Pfizer-BioNTech BNT162b2 vaccine (n=8) or two doses of the Moderna mRNA-1273 vaccine (n=2). In 10 COVID-19 convalescent patients and a few infection-naive healthy vaccine recipients, the spike-specific CD4+ TCR repertoire before mRNA vaccination was compared with the repertoire after mRNA vaccination. Post-vaccine blood samples were taken a median of 72 days after the second vaccine dose, with a range of roughly 14 to 250 days. In an earlier paper using these donors, memory CD4+ T cell crossreactivity between SARS-CoV-2 and common cold coronavirus spike proteins was assessed at the TCR clonotype level. As controls, cultures received a CEFX viral epitope pool (the positive control), an HIV-1 Nef peptide pool (the negative control), or no peptide at all. For stimulating the cultures, overlapping spike peptide pools were used, derived from SARS-CoV-2 as well as from the common cold coronaviruses HCoV-NL63, HCoV-OC43 and HCoV-229E.

Its CDR3 holds 12 amino acids, cysteine through phenylalanine. The retained sequence is limited to the CDR3, 36 bases, with the frame set at the first base. Per the germline V gene, SGHAT is the CDR1 and FQNNGV is the CDR2. V gives up 4 bases and J gives up 11 bases, and the segment between their germline ends measures 12 bases. For this clonotype: Its antigen is not yet known. The input lacks base qualities; no much larger clone sits a single base away.

The treatment or condition label, as the study defines it: roughly nine-day PBMC culture with coronavirus spike peptide pools or control peptides (ViraFEST assay). CD4+ T cells from unexposed donors were collected before the COVID-19 pandemic (2011-2018). The ViraFEST assay, used in the study, expanded antigen-specific T cells with peptide pools and then identified the expanded clonotypes through TCR sequencing. Each well held about 1.8 million PBMCs cultured with around 9 ug/ml peptide pools in IMDM containing around 5% human AB serum and around 9 IU/ml IL-2. Half of the culture medium was replaced with fresh IL-2-containing medium on days 3 and 7. CD4+ T cells were isolated after roughly 10 days of culture through negative selection using the EasySep CD4+ T cell isolation kit. As cell number allowed, CD4+ T cells from unexposed donors were tested for reactivity to SARS-CoV-2 S and N and to four common cold coronavirus spike pools. Ficoll-Paque Plus gradient centrifugation was used to isolate PBMCs from whole blood, and the isolated PBMCs were then either used fresh or cryopreserved at -140C. Culture conditions were generally each tested in triplicate wells. The leukapheresis product used for the unexposed donors was purchased from a commercial source.

To prepare the library, PCR was applied. At the Johns Hopkins FTIC core, DNA from the cultured CD4+ T cells underwent TCR sequencing with the Oncomine TCR Beta short-read assay. The QIAamp micro DNA kit was used to extract genomic DNA from the cultured CD4+ T cells. Oncomine TCR Beta libraries from cultured CD4+ T cells were pooled with unique dual indexes and sequenced on an Illumina iSeq 100. Concerning the study's data processing: Non-productive sequences were removed, and CDR3s that did not start with C, did not end with F or W, or were shorter than 7 amino acids were discarded. The MANAFEST web application identified antigen-specific clonotypes by comparing peptide-stimulated wells against reference wells and other culture wells. An FDR below 0.05, an odds ratio above 5, and a productive frequency above 0.1% in at least two of three replicate wells were required for clones to be considered positive. Clonotypes that were significantly expanded in both SARS-CoV-2 spike wells and at least one common cold coronavirus spike condition were defined as cross-reactive. Levenshtein distances (stringdist) and unrooted phylogenetic trees (ape) in R version 3.6.1 were used to assess CDR3 homology. TCRdb reworked the public reads: Q25 trimming with fastp, MiXCR clone assembly, productive beta chains retained. Every entry covers one CDR3 protein and lists the most common genes and DNA from its rows. These V and J calls rely on TCRdb rather than the paper's analysis. This sample comprises almost 7,500 distinct CDR3 sequences, 37% of them detected only once. The ten largest clones take up about a sixth of the sample.

General conclusions and limits of the study: In convalescent patients, a median 86.3% of post-vaccine SARS-CoV-2-reactive clones were detected only after vaccination, and vaccine-specific priming was suggested by this finding. The median count of SARS-CoV-2-reactive clonotypes went up from 20 to 25 after infection to a few dozen after vaccination, although the change was not significant. In convalescent patients, nearly all vaccine-specific clones (304 of 307) were found to be mono-reactive for SARS-CoV-2 spike rather than cross-reactive with common cold coronaviruses. Relatively few convalescent patients were included in the study, and early timepoints after natural infection were not analyzed.

The sequence was obtained from a human donor in good health. Sequencing input: CD4+ T cells from blood, cultured in vitro. The chain is encoded by TRBV11-2 joined to TRBJ2-1, with no confidently assigned D gene. CDR3 reads: CASSSAGRKQFF. The DNA sequence is given as TGTGCCAGCAGCTCAGCTGGACGTAAGCAGTTCTTC.